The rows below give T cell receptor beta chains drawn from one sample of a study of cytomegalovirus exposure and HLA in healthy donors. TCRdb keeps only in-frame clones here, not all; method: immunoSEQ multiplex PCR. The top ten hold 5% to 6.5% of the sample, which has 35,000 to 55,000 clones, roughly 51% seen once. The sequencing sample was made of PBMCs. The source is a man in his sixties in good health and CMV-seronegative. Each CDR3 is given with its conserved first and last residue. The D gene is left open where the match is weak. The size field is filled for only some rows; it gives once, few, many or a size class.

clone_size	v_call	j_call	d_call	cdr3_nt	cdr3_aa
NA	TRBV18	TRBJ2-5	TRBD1	TGTGCCAGCTCACGACAGGGGGCGGGAGAGACCCAGTACTTC	CASSRQGAGETQYF
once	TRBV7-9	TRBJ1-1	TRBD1	TGTGCCAGCAGCTTCACAGGGGGTGGCACTGAAGCTTTCTTT	CASSFTGGGTEAFF
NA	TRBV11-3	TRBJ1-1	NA	TGTGCCAGCAGCTTCCGACAGAACACTGAAGCTTTCTTT	CASSFRQNTEAFF
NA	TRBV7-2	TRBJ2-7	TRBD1	TGTGCCAGCAGCTTAGCGTGGGGTGGGACAGGGGAGTTCGAGCAGTACTTC	CASSLAWGGTGEFEQYF
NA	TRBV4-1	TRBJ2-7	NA	TGCGCCAGCAGCCGGGAGCTGCGGGCGCCATCCTACGAGCAGTACTTC	CASSRELRAPSYEQYF
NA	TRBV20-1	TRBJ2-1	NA	TGCAGTGCTCAGTCGGCTAGTACTCAGTTCTTC	CSAQSASTQFF
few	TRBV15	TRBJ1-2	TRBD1	TGTGCCACCAGCCTGACAGGGAGCTATGGCTACACCTTC	CATSLTGSYGYTF
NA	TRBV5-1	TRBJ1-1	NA	TGCGCCAGCAGCTTGGCCAGGGAAGACACTGAAGCTTTCTTT	CASSLAREDTEAFF
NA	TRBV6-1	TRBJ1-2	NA	TGTGCCAGCAGTGAAGGCTCGGTCGGGGAGCGCACCTTC	CASSEGSVGERTF
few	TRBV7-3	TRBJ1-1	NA	TGTGCCAGCAGCTCCCAGGGGAAGGGCACTGAAGCTTTCTTT	CASSSQGKGTEAFF
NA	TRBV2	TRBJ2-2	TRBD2	TGTGCCAGCAGTGGGACTAGCAACACCGGGGAGCTGTTTTTT	CASSGTSNTGELFF
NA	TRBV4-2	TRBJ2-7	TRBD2	TGTGCCAGCAGCCCCGCGTGGGCGGTAGCGGGAGAGAACGAGCAGTACTTC	CASSPAWAVAGENEQYF
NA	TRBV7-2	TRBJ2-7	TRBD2	TGTGCCAGCAGCTTAGTTCGGCCTAGCGGGAGGGAAGGAGACGAGCAGTACTTC	CASSLVRPSGREGDEQYF
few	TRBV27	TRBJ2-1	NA	TGTGCCAGCAGTATCTACAGGGACGGTGAGCAGTTCTTC	CASSIYRDGEQFF
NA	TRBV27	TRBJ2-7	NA	TGTGCCAGCAGTTCCCATTTAAGGGGGGAGCAGTACTTC	CASSSHLRGEQYF
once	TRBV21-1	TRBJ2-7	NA	TGTGCCAGCAGCAAGGTCGGGCGGGCTGATTCCTACGAGCAGTACTTC	CASSKVGRADSYEQYF
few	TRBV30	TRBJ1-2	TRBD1	TGTGCCTGGAGGAGGGACAGGGCCCTCAACTATGGCTACACCTTC	CAWRRDRALNYGYTF
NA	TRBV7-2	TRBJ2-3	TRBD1	TGTGCCAGCAGCTTAGCCAGGGGGCAGGCAGATACGCAGTATTTT	CASSLARGQADTQYF
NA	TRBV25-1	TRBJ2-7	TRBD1	TGTGCCAGCGGGGCACAGGGGATCGGCGAGCAGTACTTC	CASGAQGIGEQYF
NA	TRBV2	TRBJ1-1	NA	TGTGCCAGCAAGTTAGGGCAGGGAGGAACTGAAGCTTTCTTT	CASKLGQGGTEAFF
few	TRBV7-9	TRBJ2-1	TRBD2	TGTGCCACCTTCTTCGGCGGGAGGTACAATGAGCAGTTCTTC	CATFFGGRYNEQFF
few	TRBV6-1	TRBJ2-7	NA	TGTGCCAGCAGTGAACATTTTGACTCGGGAGAGCACTTC	CASSEHFDSGEHF
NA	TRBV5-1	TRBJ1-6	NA	TGCGCCAGCGCCGCCACAGGGATGAGTTCACCCCTCCACTTT	CASAATGMSSPLHF
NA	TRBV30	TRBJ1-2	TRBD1	TGTGCCTGGGGCCGGGACAGGGTGGGCTACACCTTC	CAWGRDRVGYTF
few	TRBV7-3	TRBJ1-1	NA	TGTGCCAGCAGCTCTACAGAGAACACTGAAGCTTTCTTT	CASSSTENTEAFF
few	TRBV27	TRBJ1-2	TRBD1	TGTGCCAGCAGTTTACAGGGGGCACGGGGCTACACCTTC	CASSLQGARGYTF